This record concerns one T cell receptor beta chain sequence. One junction end does not reproduce the germline sequence, and a read error may be involved. The PCR ran on 60 Vbeta and 13 Jbeta primers. Assay used: immunoSEQ multiplex PCR; TCRdb lists only in-frame clones, some missing. The table records 100,000 or so clones, around 80% of them present only once. The source of the sample is a study of cytomegalovirus exposure and HLA in healthy donors. About the research overall: A prior study identified just under 120 million unique TCR beta sequences from 150 million to 200 million T cells.

This CDR3 spans 12 amino acids. CDR1 is SEHNR and CDR2 is FQNEAQ in the germline V gene (reference sequence). The sequencing sample was made of PBMCs. This receptor was identified in a female donor in good health and CMV-seropositive. The rearrangement links TRBV7-9 to TRBJ1-2; D unclear. Here the CDR3 reads CSSSLETRGYTF. CDR3 sequence (DNA): TGTTCCAGCAGCTTAGAGACGAGGGGCTACACCTTC.